These 10 T cell receptor beta chains share one sample of origin, sequenced in a study of blood T cell repertoires in COVID-19. Clones were read by immunoSEQ multiplex PCR, and TCRdb kept only the in-frame ones, dropping some. The sample lists about 300,000 clones; approximately 85% were seen once. Sequenced: peripheral blood. All receptors derive from a human donor in a cohort sampled during active COVID-19.

CDR3 region: CASNPGGISYEQYF. CDR3 sequence (DNA): TGTGCCAGTAATCCCGGGGGGATCTCCTACGAGCAGTACTTC. The chain joins TRBV19 to TRBJ2-7; TRBD2 aligns across 7 bases. The J segment lost 0 bases and the V segment lost 7 bases, leaving 6 bases of the junction unmatched. From germline, CDR1 is LNHDA and CDR2 SQIVND (reference sequence). The CDR3 covers 14 residues. Based on the CDR3 plus reference TRBV19 and TRBJ2-7, the full variable domain is DGGITQSPKYLFRKEGQNVTLSCEQNLNHDAMYWYRQDPGQGLRLIYYSQIVNDFQKGDIAEGYSVSREKKESFPLTVTSAQKNPTAFYLCASNPGGISYEQYFGPGTRLTVT.

The rearrangement joins TRBV7-2 to TRBJ1-2; weak D call: TRBD1 (5 bases). This CDR3 is built from 13 residues. Per the germline V gene, CDR1 is SGHTA and CDR2 is FQGNSA. V was pared by 5 bases and J by 4 bases, with 11 bases between. The CDR3 DNA is TGTGCCAGCAGCGCAGGGTTTCCCTATGGCTACACCTTC. Translating it yields CASSAGFPYGYTF. Using reference TRBV7-2 and TRBJ1-2 for the parts outside the CDR3, the full variable domain is GAGVSQSPSNKVTEKGKDVELRCDPISGHTALYWYRQSLGQGLEFLIYFQGNSAPDKSGLPSDRFSAERTGGSVSTLTIQRTQQEDSAVYLCASSAGFPYGYTFGSGTRLTVV.

The rearrangement uses TRBV18 and TRBJ1-5; 8 bases match TRBD1. CDR3 size: 15 residues. The V segment lost 3 bases and the J segment 2 bases; nucleotides outside the gene matches: 3. Germline lookup yields CDR1 KGHSH and CDR2 LQKENI. CDR3 sequence (DNA): TGTGCCAGCTCACCCTCACAGGGGGGCAATCAGCCCCAGCATTTT. Amino acid sequence: CASSPSQGGNQPQHF. Full variable domain (missing parts from reference TRBV18 and TRBJ1-5): NAGVMQNPRHLVRRRGQEARLRCSPMKGHSHVYWYRQLPEEGLKFMVYLQKENIIDESGMPKERFSAEFPKEGPSILRIQQVVRGDSAAYFCASSPSQGGNQPQHFGDGTRLSIL.

The CDR3 spells CSVRTGGRDEQYF. The CDR3 coding sequence is TGCAGCGTACGGACAGGGGGCAGGGACGAGCAGTACTTC. The chain has TRBV29-1 and TRBJ2-7, with TRBD1 identical over 11 bases. This CDR3 contains 13 residues. V lost 6 bases, J lost 5 bases, and 6 bases stayed unmatched. The V gene's germline CDR1 is SQVTM and CDR2 ANQGSEA.

This chain joins TRBV11-2 and TRBJ2-4, with D unclear. The CDR3 runs to 11 residues. The V end was cut by 5 bases, the J end by 8 bases, with 7 bases between. Germline lookup yields CDR1 SGHAT and CDR2 FQNNGV. The CDR3 region is CASSLYDIQYF. The CDR3 nucleotides read TGTGCCAGCAGCCTCTACGACATTCAGTACTTC.

On this clone itself: The junction does not match germline at one end; this may be a read error. The chain links TRBV5-1 to TRBJ2-3; the D gene is possibly TRBD2 (6 bases). CDR1 and CDR2 (germline): SGHRS, YFSETQ. CDR3 length equals 18 residues. CDR3 residues: CASRLGYGGRTPGDAQYF. In DNA form, the CDR3 reads TGCGCCAGCAGGTTGGGTTACGGGGGACGGACGCCCGGAGACGCGCAGTATTTT.

The chain combines TRBV6-5 with TRBJ1-1; D uncertain. Germline V gene sequence: CDR1 MNHEY, CDR2 SVGAGI. This CDR3 contains 15 residues. Trimming removed 6 bases at V and 1 base at J, with 15 bases between. CDR3 protein: CASSDYPDGNTEAFF. CDR3 DNA sequence: TGTGCCAGCAGCGACTACCCCGACGGGAACACTGAAGCTTTCTTT.

V gene TRBV25-1 combines with J gene TRBJ2-7; 7 bases line up with TRBD1. The V gene's germline CDR1 is MGHDK and CDR2 SYGVNS. The CDR3 is 13 amino acids. J lost 2 bases, V lost 5 bases, and 3 bases had no gene match. The CDR3 region has the DNA TGTGCCAGCAGTCCTACAGGGGCCTACGAGCAGTACTTC. Translating gives CASSPTGAYEQYF.

The genes are TRBV6-5 and TRBJ1-1, with D possibly TRBD1 on 5 matching bases. The CDR3 length is 14 residues. Germline assignment: CDR1 MNHEY and CDR2 SVGAGI. V was pared by 2 bases and J by 4 bases, with 11 bases between. The CDR3, as DNA: TGTGCCAGCAGTTACATTCTGGGGGGCACTGAAGCTTTCTTT. Its translation is CASSYILGGTEAFF.

CDR3 in amino acids: CASSPADRLYGYTF. As DNA, the CDR3 is TGTGCCAGCAGTCCAGCCGACAGGCTCTATGGCTACACCTTC. V usage is TRBV6-5 and J usage is TRBJ1-2; D might be TRBD1 (6 bases). This CDR3 contains 14 residues. V shed 5 bases and J shed 4 bases, with 14 bases lying between them. CDR1 and CDR2 (germline): MNHEY, SVGAGI.